This passage covers 13 T cell receptor beta chains from one sample sequenced in a study of shared clonotypes between healthy human individuals. CD8 cells classed as naive were CD45RO-negative and positively selected for CCR7, excluding terminally differentiated effector memory CD45RA+ cells. Measured with immunoSEQ multiplex PCR; TCRdb has only the in-frame clones, and not every one. This sample has around 2.1 million clones; under 95% occur once, and the top ten carry roughly 1.8%. The sequenced material came from naive CD8+ T cells from PBMCs. The receptors derive from a man younger than 35 in good health. Some clones in this sample may be carry-over from other donors' samples.

The chain links TRBV28 to TRBJ1-3; D remains ambiguous. V lost 4 bases, J lost 0 bases, and 10 bases lay in between. CDR1 is MDHEN and CDR2 is SYDVKM in the germline V gene. The CDR3 covers 15 residues. In DNA, the CDR3 is TGTGCCAGCAGTTCCCTAAGGGACTCTGGAAACACCATATATTTT. Amino acids: CASSSLRDSGNTIYF.

A word on this clone: The same CDR3 is also encoded by other DNA sequences in this sample. The chain joins TRBV27 to TRBJ1-5, with D uncertain. The CDR3 is made up of 14 amino acids. The V gene's germline CDR1 is MNHEY and CDR2 SMNVEV (reference sequence). The V and J ends lost 4 bases and 1 base respectively, with 8 bases between them. For the CDR3, the DNA is TGTGCCAGCAGTTACCGGGGAAGCAATCAGCCCCAGCATTTT. Protein product: CASSYRGSNQPQHF.

The chain has TRBV4-2 and TRBJ2-5, with D possibly TRBD2 on 6 matching bases. Per germline, CDR1 LGHNA and CDR2 YNFKEQ. V was clipped by 0 bases and J by 2 bases, with 16 bases between them. This CDR3 region has 17 residues. This CDR3 is CASSQDRRGLGQETQYF. The CDR3 bases are TGTGCCAGCAGCCAAGATAGGAGGGGATTAGGACAAGAGACCCAGTACTTC.

The gene calls are TRBV27 and TRBJ2-1; 9 bases are a match to TRBD2. The CDR3 is 14 amino acids. With 1 base clipped from V and 10 bases from J, the junction kept 5 bases outside the gene matches. Germline CDR1 and CDR2: MNHEY and SMNVEV (reference sequence). The DNA of the CDR3 is TGTGCCAGCAGTTTATTTAGCGGGAGCGAAGAGCAGTTCTTC. Protein product: CASSLFSGSEEQFF.

This clone has just one count. The J gene is TRBJ2-1, the V gene TRBV28; 8 nucleotides agree with TRBD2. The CDR3 has 14 amino acids. V lost 10 bases and J lost 7; bases outside the gene matches: 12. The germline gives CDR1 MDHEN, CDR2 SYDVKM. CDR3 in DNA: TGTGCCACCGAATGGGGTAGCGGGATAAATGAGCAGTTCTTC. The encoded protein is CATEWGSGINEQFF.

This chain connects TRBV27 to TRBJ1-5, with a tentative D call TRBD1 (5 bases). This CDR3 contains 15 residues. The V and J ends lost 3 bases and 6 bases respectively, with 15 bases between them. Germline-derived CDR1 and CDR2 are MNHEY and SMNVEV (reference sequence). CDR3 nucleotides: TGTGCCAGCAGTTTGATGGGGCATTATCTTCAGCCCCAGCATTTT. Its translation is CASSLMGHYLQPQHF.

This chain links TRBV9 with TRBJ2-7, with D tentatively TRBD1 (6 bases). Per the germline V gene, CDR1 is SGDLS and CDR2 is YYNGEE. V was pared by 3 bases and J by 4 bases, with 17 bases between. The CDR3 runs to 15 residues. CDR3 sequence reads: CASSAFQGSGYEQYF. CDR3 nucleotide sequence: TGTGCCAGCAGCGCCTTCCAGGGGTCGGGGTACGAGCAGTACTTC.

This chain connects TRBV27 to TRBJ2-4; 9 bases agree with TRBD1. CDR3 length: 16 amino acids. Germline V lookup: CDR1 MNHEY, CDR2 SMNVEV (reference sequence). Unmatched junction bases numbered 9, after V lost 5 bases and J lost 4 bases. For the CDR3, the DNA is TGTGCCAGCAGTACGCTTCCGGGACAGGGAAAAAACATTCAGTACTTC. It is translated as CASSTLPGQGKNIQYF.

This chain links TRBV11-2 with TRBJ2-3; weak D call: TRBD2 (5 bases). With 0 bases removed from V and 0 bases from J, the gap between germline ends came to 10 bases. The germline CDR1 and CDR2 sequences are SGHAT and FQNNGV. This CDR3 is 16 amino acids long. The CDR3 loop reads CASSLDVALSTDTQYF. In DNA, the CDR3 is TGTGCCAGCAGCTTAGACGTAGCGCTAAGCACAGATACGCAGTATTTT.

This chain uses TRBV6-5 with TRBJ1-1, with 7 bases fitting TRBD1. After removal of 5 bases from V and 4 bases from J, the junction contained 7 bases not matched to a gene. The CDR3 runs to 14 residues. The germline V gene encodes CDR1 MNHEY and CDR2 SVGAGI. The CDR3 DNA reads TGTGCCAGCAGTATTACAGGGGAGGGCACTGAAGCTTTCTTT. Its protein is CASSITGEGTEAFF.

V usage is TRBV7-6 and J usage is TRBJ1-4, with D perhaps TRBD1 (6 bases). The germline V gene encodes CDR1 SGHVS and CDR2 FNYEAQ. The CDR3 covers 16 residues. V gave up 5 bases and J gave up 4 bases, with 17 bases separating them. The CDR3 spells CASSAGTSRYNEKLFF. The CDR3 nucleotides read TGTGCCAGCAGCGCCGGGACATCCCGATATAATGAAAAACTGTTTTTT.

The rearrangement joins TRBV5-6 to TRBJ1-5; maybe TRBD1 (5 bases). This CDR3 region has 16 residues. CDR1 is SGHDT, CDR2 YYEEEE, per germline. The germline V and J ends were trimmed by 0 bases and 5 bases, with 15 bases remaining between them. The CDR3 is CASSLGGARGHQPQHF. The DNA for the CDR3 is TGTGCCAGCAGCTTGGGTGGGGCGAGGGGACATCAGCCCCAGCATTTT. Full variable domain (rest looked up from reference TRBV5-6 and TRBJ1-5): DAGVTQSPTHLIKTRGQQVTLRCSPKSGHDTVSWYQQALGQGPQFIFQYYEEEERQRGNFPDRFSGHQFPNYSSELNVNALLLGDSALYLCASSLGGARGHQPQHFGDGTRLSIL.

The gene calls are TRBV16 and TRBJ1-1; D is uncertain. The CDR3 covers 14 residues. Trimming removed 3 bases from V and 0 bases from J, with 8 bases in between. Germline CDR1 and CDR2: KGHSY and FQNENV. This CDR3 is CASSQQPMNTEAFF. The CDR3 bases are TGTGCCAGCAGCCAGCAGCCCATGAACACTGAAGCTTTCTTT.